The entry below gives a single T cell receptor beta chain sequence along with its context. Its antigen is unknown. With 60 Vbeta and 13 Jbeta primers, the PCR was carried out. The method was immunoSEQ multiplex PCR; TCRdb's version includes in-frame clones alone and lacks a portion of them. The data hold 200,000 to 300,000 clones, with around four fifths observed a single time. This entry belongs to a study of cytomegalovirus exposure and HLA in healthy donors. Study overall: In an earlier analysis, 90 million to 130 million unique TCR beta sequences were found from about 180 million T cells. Study outcomes and limitations: Follow-up analysis found HLA locus-dependent TCR association rates, highest for DRB1 and lowest for HLA-C.

V lost 3 bases and J lost 4; bases outside the gene matches: 10. The germline CDR1 and CDR2 sequences are GTSNPN and SVGIG (reference sequence). The CDR3 covers 16 residues. The chain is built from TRBV30 and TRBJ2-2; TRBD2 matches at 8 bases. The TCR was taken from a woman aged 40 to 50 in good health and CMV-seropositive. Material: PBMCs. DNA of the CDR3: TGTGCCTGGAGAAGAAAAACGGGAGGGGCCACCGGGGAGCTGTTTTTT. It codes for CAWRRKTGGATGELFF.